One and the same sample provided the 22 T cell receptor beta chains below, sequenced in a study of metastatic and nonmetastatic thyroid tumors. TCRdb recomputed clones from the PCR reads via MiXCR. The sample holds some 40,000 clones, approximately 17% seen once. All patients were treatment-naive before thyroid surgery. Sequenced: tumor tissue. These receptors were collected from a female donor with papillary thyroid cancer or a benign thyroid nodule (not recorded which). Some clones in this sample may be carry-over from other donors' samples.

This chain connects TRBV11-2 to TRBJ2-7; TRBD1 aligns across 8 bases. The CDR3 consists of 16 residues. With V trimmed by 0 bases and J by 3 bases, 7 bases remained unmatched. Germline V gives CDR1 SGHAT, CDR2 FQNNGV. CDR3 amino acids: CASSLELRDRIYEQYF. CDR3 bases: TGTGCCAGCAGCTTAGAACTCCGGGACAGGATCTACGAGCAGTACTTC.

This clone was detected a few times. The rearrangement joins TRBV6-2 or TRBV6-3 to TRBJ2-3, with 9 bases identical to TRBD2. After removal of 2 bases from V and 5 bases from J, the junction contained 14 bases not matched to a gene. This CDR3 is built from 18 residues. Germline V CDR1 and CDR2: MNHEY, SVGEGT. CDR3 sequence: CASSYQNSISGGKDTQYF. In nucleotides, the CDR3 is TGTGCCAGCAGTTACCAGAATTCGATTAGCGGGGGAAAAGATACGCAGTATTTT.

At least ten counts were recorded for this clone. The sample holds other DNA sequences that translate to the same CDR3. The chain joins TRBV9 to TRBJ1-6; 7 nucleotides align to TRBD1. The V gene end was trimmed by 4 bases and the J gene end by 9 bases; junction bases not matched to a gene: 7. This CDR3 is 14 amino acids long. CDR1 is SGDLS, CDR2 YYNGEE, per germline. This CDR3 reads CASSQGQPGSPLHF. DNA for the CDR3: TGTGCCAGCAGCCAGGGACAGCCCGGTTCACCCCTCCACTTT.

This clone was picked up many times. This sequence joins TRBV14 and TRBJ1-6; D not resolved. This CDR3 comprises 15 residues. Germline V gene data show CDR1 as SGHDN and CDR2 as FVKESK. With 1 base removed from V and 8 bases from J, the gap between germline ends came to 12 bases. The CDR3, as DNA: TGTGCCAGCAGCCAAGTTGCCTGGCTGGATTCACCCCTCCACTTT. Its protein product is CASSQVAWLDSPLHF.

At least ten counts were recorded for this clone. V and J are TRBV11-2 and TRBJ2-7; no clear D gene. Trimming removed 3 bases from V and 5 bases from J, with 8 bases in between. The CDR3 consists of 12 residues. Germline assignment: CDR1 SGHAT and CDR2 FQNNGV. CDR3 bases: TGTGCCAGCAGCTTTGACCGTGACGAGCAGTACTTC. Residues: CASSFDRDEQYF.

Many counts were recorded for this clone. The chain uses TRBV19 and TRBJ2-5, with D perhaps matching TRBD1 (6 bases). The CDR3 is 16 amino acids. Looked up from germline, CDR1 is LNHDA and CDR2 is SQIVND (reference sequence). With 9 bases removed from V and 9 bases from J, the gap between germline ends came to 29 bases. The CDR3 DNA is TGTGCCAGAAGGTTTCCCGGGACATCCTTTCTTGGGGCCCAGTACTTC. Its protein product is CARRFPGTSFLGAQYF. Full variable domain (outside the CDR3, taken from reference TRBV19 and TRBJ2-5): DGGITQSPKYLFRKEGQNVTLSCEQNLNHDAMYWYRQDPGQGLRLIYYSQIVNDFQKGDIAEGYSVSREKKESFPLTVTSAQKNPTAFYLCARRFPGTSFLGAQYFGPGTRLLVL.

The gene calls are TRBV11-2 and TRBJ1-2, with D unclear. Trimming shortened V by 3 bases and J by 6 bases, and 11 bases separated the two germline ends. CDR3 length: 13 amino acids. Germline loops: CDR1 SGHAT, CDR2 FQNNGV. The CDR3 DNA sequence: TGTGCCAGCAGCTTCCCGACTATGAATGGCTACACCTTC. Translated, it gives CASSFPTMNGYTF.

This clone has at least ten counts. This sequence joins TRBV24-1 and TRBJ2-2; 7 nucleotides agree with TRBD1. J lost 5 bases, V lost 8 bases, and 4 bases had no gene match. The CDR3 is 13 amino acids. The V gene's germline CDR1 is KGHDR and CDR2 SFDVKD. Here the CDR3 reads CATKGARTGELFF. DNA of the CDR3: TGTGCCACCAAGGGGGCGAGGACCGGGGAGCTGTTTTTT.

Details on this clone: This sequence may be a read error, since a much larger clone differs from it by one base. This chain links TRBV5-1 with TRBJ2-3; weak D call: TRBD1 (5 bases). V was shortened by 4 bases and J by 4 bases, with 16 bases between the two germline ends. Germline CDR1 SGHRS, CDR2 YFSETQ. The CDR3 is 15 residues long. The CDR3 sequence: CASSTPIGVADTQYF. The DNA of the CDR3 is TGCGCCAGCAGCACCCCGATAGGGGTCGCAGATACGCAGTATTTT. The complete variable domain, with remaining parts taken from reference TRBV5-1 and TRBJ2-3, reads KAGVTQTPRYLIKTRGQQVTLSCSPISGHRSVSWYQQTPGQGLQFLFEYFSETQRNKGNFPGRFSGRQFSNSRSEMNVSTLELGDSALYLCASSTPIGVADTQYFGPGTRLTVL.

This clone was seen just once. The chain's CDR3 is CASSLETGSFDQYF. The CDR3 region has the DNA TGTGCCAGCAGCTTGGAGACAGGGTCTTTCGACCAGTACTTC. The chain has TRBV11-2 and TRBJ2-5, with TRBD1 identical over 7 bases. In germline, CDR1 is SGHAT, CDR2 FQNNGV. With 3 bases clipped from V and 10 bases from J, the junction kept 11 bases outside the gene matches. CDR3 length equals 14 residues.

This clone appeared many times. The V call is TRBV25-1, the J call TRBJ2-7; no clear D gene. Trimming stripped 2 bases from V and 7 bases from J, with 12 bases between. The CDR3 is 13 residues long. Germline loops: CDR1 MGHDK, CDR2 SYGVNS. CDR3: CASSEEVRREQYF. CDR3 nucleotides: TGTGCCAGCAGTGAAGAGGTCCGCCGGGAGCAGTACTTC.

This clone was counted at least ten times. Here the CDR3 reads CASSPGTGGRETQYF. CDR3 coding DNA: TGTGCCAGCAGCCCAGGGACAGGGGGCCGTGAGACCCAGTACTTC. This chain joins TRBV9 and TRBJ2-5; 12 bases fit TRBD1. Germline loops: CDR1 SGDLS, CDR2 YYNGEE. V lost 4 bases, J lost 5 bases, and 6 bases stayed unmatched. This CDR3 spans 15 amino acids.

For this clone: One end of the junction varies from germline; a read error may be responsible. The chain has TRBV10-3 and TRBJ2-7; TRBD2 matches at 9 bases. Germline CDR1 reads ENHRY; CDR2 reads SYGVKD. The CDR3 is 16 residues long. DNA for the CDR3: TGTGCCATCATCCCGGTGGGCGGGAGGGGGACCTACGGGCAGTACTTC. It encodes CAIIPVGGRGTYGQYF.

The chain carries TRBV5-1 and TRBJ2-7; tentative D call: TRBD1 (5 bases). There are 15 residues in the CDR3. The germline CDR1 and CDR2 sequences are SGHRS and YFSETQ. The germline V and J ends were trimmed by 4 bases and 5 bases, with 19 bases remaining between them. The CDR3 DNA follows: TGCGCCAGCAGCCCCTTTGATGGGGCGGTCGACGAGCAGTACTTC. It codes for CASSPFDGAVDEQYF.

This clone was detected a few times. V is TRBV2 and J is TRBJ2-7; no firm D call. The CDR3 length is 13 residues. The germline CDR1 and CDR2 sequences are SNHLY and FYNNEI. The V end was cut by 6 bases, the J end by 2 bases, with 11 bases between. In DNA, the CDR3 is TGTGCCAGCAGACAAGGGAACCCCTACGAGCAGTACTTC. Its protein product is CASRQGNPYEQYF.

This clone was seen at least ten times. V is TRBV20-1 and J is TRBJ1-2, with unresolved D. The CDR3 totals 13 residues. Trimming took 5 bases from V and 6 from J, leaving 16 bases between them. Germline assignment: CDR1 DFQATT and CDR2 SNEGSKA (reference sequence). CDR3 bases: TGCAGTGCTGTGAATGACCGAGGAAATGGCTACACCTTC. This gives the protein CSAVNDRGNGYTF.

This clone has a handful of counts. A much larger clone is a single base away; this may be a read error. The rearrangement uses TRBV2 and TRBJ2-2, with a tentative D call TRBD2 (5 bases). This CDR3 has 13 residues. Germline V gene lookup returns CDR1 SNHLY and CDR2 FYNNEI. V was clipped by 11 bases and J by 5 bases, with 15 bases between them. The CDR3 region is CASSRWETGELFF. CDR3 bases: TGTGCCTCCTCCCGATGGGAGACCGGGGAGCTGTTTTTT. Full variable domain (remainder filled in from reference TRBV2 and TRBJ2-2): EPEVTQTPSHQVTQMGQEVILRCVPISNHLYFYWYRQILGQKVEFLVSFYNNEISEKSEIFDDQFSVERPDGSNFTLKIRSTKLEDSAMYFCASSRWETGELFFGEGSRLTVL.

The CDR3 DNA reads as TGCAGTGCTACGGGGAGGCTCCCCTCCTACAATGAGCAGTTCTTC. Translated: CSATGRLPSYNEQFF. The V call is TRBV20-1, the J call TRBJ2-1, with a weak D call TRBD2 (6 bases). Looked up from germline, CDR1 is DFQATT and CDR2 is SNEGSKA (reference sequence). Trimming took off 4 bases at V and 0 bases at J, with 13 bases between the two ends. The CDR3 is 15 amino acids.

As regards this clone: Possible read error: a much larger clone is one base away. Within the sample, other DNA sequences also encode this same CDR3. This chain links TRBV20-1 with TRBJ2-5; 8 bases map to TRBD2. The CDR3 is 15 residues long. V was pared by 1 base and J by 2 bases, with 6 bases of the junction left unmatched. Germline V gives CDR1 DFQATT, CDR2 SNEGSKA (reference sequence). CDR3 DNA: TGCAGTGCTAGAGCTGTGCCTAGCGGGCAAGAGACCCAGTACTTC. It specifies CSARAVPSGQETQYF.

This clone was observed many times. This may be a read error, as it is one base from a much larger clone. J is TRBJ1-1 and V is TRBV5-6; D gene unclear. Germline CDR1 reads SGHDT; CDR2 reads YYEEEE. The CDR3 spans 12 residues. V shed 2 bases and J shed 1 base, with 3 bases lying between them. The CDR3 spells CASSFQNTEAFF. As DNA, the CDR3 is TGTGCCAGCAGCTTCCAGAACACTGAAGCTTTCTTT.

A remark on this clone: This clone may be a read error of a much larger clone one base away. The chain couples TRBV20-1 to TRBJ2-1; 16 nucleotides agree with TRBD2. The CDR3 loop spans 15 amino acids. Germline CDR1 is DFQATT and CDR2 is SNEGSKA (reference sequence). Germline trimming cut 1 base from V and 8 bases from J; bases unmatched to any gene: 2. The CDR3 DNA is TGCAGTGCTAGAGTTGGGACTAGCGGGGGGGATGAGCAGTTCTTC. Translated: CSARVGTSGGDEQFF.

The chain links TRBV4-1 to TRBJ2-7, with D unresolved. The CDR3 is made up of 12 amino acids. Trimming took off 0 bases at V and 7 bases at J, with 7 bases between the two ends. Germline assignment: CDR1 MGHRA and CDR2 YSYEKL. The chain's CDR3 is CASSQDGVEQYF. In nucleotides, the CDR3 is TGCGCCAGCAGCCAAGATGGGGTTGAGCAGTACTTC.